This T cell receptor beta chain was profiled in a study of blood T cell repertoires in COVID-19. Study context: Sources were T cells, B-cell-depleted T cells, or PBMCs; the material itself was cDNA or gDNA.

The CDR3 totals 16 residues. Germline CDR1 is LGHDT and CDR2 is YNNKEL (reference sequence). Trimming took off 6 bases at V and 3 bases at J, with 17 bases between the two ends. Original handling: Reference gene primer amplification gave estimated nucleated cell counts. TCRdb's copy holds only in-frame clones and misses some; the assay was immunoSEQ multiplex PCR. V and J calls and clone size are as listed in that table; D and trimming were resolved from the DNA. The data contain around 430,000 clones, roughly 89% of them singletons. Self-reported history from a screening survey and questionnaire set each donor's cohort. Recovery among Cohort 3 donors was established by two negative PCRs, clearance, or symptom resolution.

This clonotype was sampled from a woman in her forties or fifties who had recovered from COVID-19. The genes are TRBV3-1 (or the pseudogene TRBV3-2) and TRBJ2-2; D might be TRBD1 (7 bases). Material for sequencing was PBMCs or T cells enriched from blood (not recorded which). In nucleotides, the CDR3 is TGTGCCAGCAGTCGCAGGGGGGTTTGGGACACCGGGGAGCTGTTTTTT. Its protein is CASSRRGVWDTGELFF.